What follows are 12 T cell receptor beta chains derived from one specimen sequenced in a study of blood T cell repertoires in COVID-19. The data were produced by immunoSEQ multiplex PCR, yet TCRdb's version contains in-frame clones alone and is incomplete. The sample holds roughly 120,000 clones, over 75% seen once. Sequencing was performed on peripheral blood. These receptors were collected from a man aged 50 to 59 with acute or convalescent COVID-19.

The rearrangement uses TRBV6-4 and TRBJ2-1; D is undetermined. CDR3 size: 15 residues. V lost 2 bases and J lost 1, with 9 bases in between. Per germline, CDR1 MRHNA and CDR2 SNTAGT. This chain's CDR3 is CASSDEASSYNEQFF. The CDR3 coding sequence is TGTGCCAGCAGTGACGAGGCTTCTTCCTACAATGAGCAGTTCTTC.

The gene calls are TRBV14 and TRBJ2-1; 10 nucleotides match TRBD2. V was pared by 1 base and J by 4 bases, with 10 bases of the junction left unmatched. The CDR3 is 18 amino acids. The germline gives CDR1 SGHDN, CDR2 FVKESK. The CDR3 nucleotides are TGTGCCAGCAGCCAAGCAGTCCTAGCGGGAGCAATTTACAATGAGCAGTTCTTC. This gives the protein CASSQAVLAGAIYNEQFF.

This chain links TRBV6-5 with TRBJ2-7; 11 bases fit TRBD2. Germline V CDR1 and CDR2: MNHEY, SVGAGI. The V segment lost 5 bases and the J segment 5 bases; nucleotides outside the gene matches: 8. The length of the CDR3 is 15 residues. The CDR3 spells CASSTVAGGPHEQYF. CDR3 DNA sequence: TGTGCCAGCAGTACTGTAGCGGGGGGGCCCCACGAGCAGTACTTC.

V is TRBV5-1 and J is TRBJ2-1; D perhaps matches TRBD2 (5 bases). Germline CDR1 is SGHRS and CDR2 is YFSETQ. Between the trimmed V and J ends, which lost 0 bases and 4 bases, there was a span of 14 bases. CDR3 size: 16 residues. The CDR3 DNA sequence: TGCGCCAGCAGCTTGGCCCCGGGCGGGTCATACAATGAGCAGTTCTTC. Protein: CASSLAPGGSYNEQFF.

The chain links TRBV19 to TRBJ2-7; 9 bases line up with TRBD2. Looked up from germline, CDR1 is LNHDA and CDR2 is SQIVND (reference sequence). The V and J ends lost 6 bases and 6 bases, in that order; junction bases with no gene match: 9. The CDR3 contains 14 residues. CDR3 loop: CASSPVAGVAEQYF. The CDR3 nucleotides read TGTGCCAGTAGCCCTGTAGCGGGAGTCGCCGAGCAGTACTTC.

The chain has TRBV4-2 and TRBJ2-3, with 7 bases identical to TRBD1. Germline V gives CDR1 LGHNA, CDR2 YNFKEQ. V was pared by 1 base and J by 0 bases, with 7 bases of the junction left unmatched. The CDR3 extends over 17 amino acids. The CDR3 here is CASSQVIGTDSTDTQYF. In DNA, the CDR3 is TGTGCCAGCAGCCAAGTGATCGGGACAGATAGCACAGATACGCAGTATTTT.

The V and J genes are TRBV4-1 and TRBJ1-5, with 7 bases lining up with TRBD1. This CDR3 is built from 15 residues. J lost 4 bases, V lost 2 bases, and 5 bases had no gene match. From germline, CDR1 is MGHRA and CDR2 YSYEKL. CDR3 loop: CASSQNTGVNQPQHF. CDR3 nucleotides: TGCGCCAGCAGCCAAAATACAGGGGTTAATCAGCCCCAGCATTTT.

CDR3 sequence reads: CASSPSGRTDTQYF. The CDR3 DNA sequence: TGTGCCAGCAGTCCGAGCGGGAGGACAGATACGCAGTATTTT. The gene calls are TRBV25-1 and TRBJ2-3, with 9 bases matching TRBD2. Germline CDR1 MGHDK, CDR2 SYGVNS. With V trimmed by 5 bases and J by 3 bases, 3 bases remained unmatched. The CDR3 loop spans 14 amino acids.

This chain uses TRBV20-1 with TRBJ2-7, with TRBD2 matching 7 bases. Germline assignment: CDR1 DFQATT and CDR2 SNEGSKA (reference sequence). CDR3 length equals 13 residues. Losses at the gene ends were 3 bases for V and 3 bases for J; bases not matched to a gene: 5. The CDR3 reads CSASVAGRYEQYF. The CDR3 DNA reads as TGCAGTGCTAGTGTAGCGGGCCGCTACGAGCAGTACTTC.

The chain combines TRBV6-6 with TRBJ1-2; 7 bases agree with TRBD1. The ends lost 7 bases at V and 8 bases at J; junction bases unmatched: 13. The CDR3 extends over 14 amino acids. Germline CDR1 MNHNY, CDR2 SVGAGI (reference sequence). DNA for the CDR3: TGTGCCAGCAATAGAGGACAGGCCTCGGGCGGCTACACCTTC. Translating gives CASNRGQASGGYTF.

The CDR3: CASSGDFGGTEAFF. CDR3 bases: TGTGCCAGCAGTGGAGATTTCGGGGGCACTGAAGCTTTCTTT. The genes are TRBV2 and TRBJ1-1; D may be TRBD1 (5 bases). Looked up from germline, CDR1 is SNHLY and CDR2 is FYNNEI. The length of the CDR3 is 14 residues. Trimming removed 4 bases from V and 4 bases from J, with 13 bases in between.

The chain is built from TRBV28 and TRBJ2-5, with a tentative D call TRBD1 (5 bases). CDR3 length equals 15 residues. The germline gives CDR1 MDHEN, CDR2 SYDVKM. Trimming shortened V by 5 bases and J by 0 bases, and 13 bases separated the two germline ends. The CDR3 protein is CASSPPKGNQETQYF. The CDR3 nucleotides are TGTGCCAGCAGTCCCCCTAAGGGGAACCAAGAGACCCAGTACTTC.